This TCR beta chain is drawn from a study of Tregs in tolerant kidney transplant recipients. Study outcomes and limitations: The small number of patients limits these findings pending further validation. Antigen-driven expansion was suggested because donor-specific Tregs expanded more than all Tregs in tolerant patients.

Profiled with immunoSEQ multiplex PCR; TCRdb holds only in-frame clones, not every one. The profile shows about 64,000 clones, 95% to 98% of them singletons. The length of the CDR3 is 15 residues. V was cut by 0 bases and J by 1 base, with 9 bases left in between. Germline CDR1 is SGHRS and CDR2 is YFSETQ. Remarks on this clone: Its target is not known.

Thawed PBMCs were FACS-sorted into unstimulated CD4+CD25+CD127- regulatory T cells, CD4+CD25- non-regulatory cells, CD4 and CD8 cells. Before regulatory T cell sorting, thawed PBMCs rested overnight at 37°C in 200 IU/ml IL-2. This clonotype was sampled from a human donor who received a combined kidney and bone marrow transplant. The sequencing here drew on Tregs from blood, taken before the transplant. The chain uses TRBV5-1 and TRBJ2-3, with D tentatively TRBD1 (5 bases). The CDR3 here is CASSLAQQGTDTQYF. The CDR3 coding sequence is TGCGCCAGCAGCTTGGCCCAACAGGGCACAGATACGCAGTATTTT.